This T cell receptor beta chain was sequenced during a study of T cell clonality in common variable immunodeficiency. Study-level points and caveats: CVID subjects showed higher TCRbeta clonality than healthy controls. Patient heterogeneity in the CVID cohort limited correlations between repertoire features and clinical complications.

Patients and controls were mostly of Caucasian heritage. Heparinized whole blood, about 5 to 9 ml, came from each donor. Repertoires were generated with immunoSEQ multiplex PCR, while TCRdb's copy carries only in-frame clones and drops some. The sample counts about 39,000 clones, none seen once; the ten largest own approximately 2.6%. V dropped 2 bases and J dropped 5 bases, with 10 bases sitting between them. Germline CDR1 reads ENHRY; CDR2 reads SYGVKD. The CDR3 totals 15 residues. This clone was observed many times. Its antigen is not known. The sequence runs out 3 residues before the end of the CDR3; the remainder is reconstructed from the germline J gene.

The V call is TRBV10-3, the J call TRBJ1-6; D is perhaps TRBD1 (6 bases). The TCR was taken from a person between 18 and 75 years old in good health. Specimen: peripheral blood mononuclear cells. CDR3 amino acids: CAISEAGGHNSPLHF. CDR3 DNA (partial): TGTGCCATCAGTGAGGCTGGGGGCCATAATTCACCC.